The next 29 T cell receptor beta chains were all read from a single sample in a study of T-cell memory formation after mild COVID-19. Using its own MiXCR run on the 5' RACE reads, TCRdb lists one record per CDR3 protein. The sample shows roughly 620,000 distinct CDR3 sequences, roughly 18% of them seen only once. Sequenced sample: PBMCs or a T cell subset sorted from them (not recorded which). These receptors were obtained from an adult woman who had mild COVID-19 (a few samples of this study predate the infection). Cell type and time point are not known.

This clonotype was seen more than once but under ten times. J is TRBJ1-2 and V is TRBV27; no firm D call. CDR3 length: 16 residues. Deletions cut 2 bases from V and 4 bases from J, with 17 bases between. Per the germline V gene, CDR1 is MNHEY and CDR2 is SMNVEV (reference sequence). CDR3 nucleotides: TGTGCCAGCAGTTTAGGCGGGCCCACTCTTGTCTATGGCTACACCTTC. Its translation is CASSLGGPTLVYGYTF.

This clonotype came up a few times. The rearrangement joins TRBV11-2 to TRBJ2-3, with 12 nucleotides matching TRBD1. The CDR3 is 15 residues long. V lost 5 bases to trimming and J lost 4 bases; unmatched junction nucleotides: 4. Germline loops: CDR1 SGHAT, CDR2 FQNNGV. DNA for the CDR3: TGTGCCAGCAGCCTGGGACAGGGGGCCCCAGATACGCAGTATTTT. Translating gives CASSLGQGAPDTQYF.

A few counts support this clonotype. The chain has TRBV7-2 and TRBJ2-7; TRBD1 aligns across 7 bases. With V trimmed by 0 bases and J by 1 base, 3 bases remained unmatched. CDR3 length equals 15 residues. Germline CDR1 reads SGHTA; CDR2 reads FQGNSA. The CDR3 region is CASSLAVRGSYEQYF. In DNA form, the CDR3 reads TGTGCCAGCAGCTTAGCGGTCAGGGGGTCCTACGAGCAGTACTTC.

The chain recombines TRBV6-2 or TRBV6-3 with TRBJ2-7, with 8 positions matching TRBD1. V trimming: 5 bases; J trimming: 2 bases; junction bases outside the gene matches: 11. Germline V lookup: CDR1 MNHEY, CDR2 SVGEGT. This CDR3 has 16 amino acids. CDR3 in DNA: TGTGCCAGCAGTCCCGGGACAGGTTTGTCCACCTACGAGCAGTACTTC. The encoded protein is CASSPGTGLSTYEQYF.

This chain joins TRBV7-3 and TRBJ2-3, with D maybe TRBD2 (6 bases). Trimming shortened V by 4 bases and J by 5 bases, and 19 bases separated the two germline ends. Germline V gives CDR1 SGHTA, CDR2 FQGTGA. This CDR3 contains 16 residues. CDR3 loop: CASSSAGTHVGDTQYF. The DNA for the CDR3 is TGTGCCAGCAGCTCCGCCGGGACTCATGTCGGAGATACGCAGTATTTT.

This clonotype was found a few times. This chain connects TRBV7-9 to TRBJ2-1, with 7 nucleotides matching TRBD2. The V segment lost 7 bases and the J segment 12 bases; nucleotides outside the gene matches: 6. CDR3 length equals 11 residues. Germline values: CDR1 SEHNR, CDR2 FQNEAQ (reference sequence). The CDR3 here is CASNRGDRQFF. Written as DNA, the CDR3 is TGTGCCAGCAATCGGGGGGACCGGCAGTTCTTC.

The rearrangement links TRBV20-1 to TRBJ2-3; TRBD2 agrees at 7 bases. The V segment lost 4 bases and the J segment 3 bases; nucleotides outside the gene matches: 10. This CDR3 has 15 residues. Germline CDR1 reads DFQATT; CDR2 reads SNEGSKA (reference sequence). For the CDR3, the DNA is TGCAGTGCTATTCCTACCGCGGGAGTTACAGATACGCAGTATTTT. This translates into CSAIPTAGVTDTQYF.

This clonotype was seen at least ten times. This rearrangement joins TRBV5-1 to TRBJ2-1; D possibly corresponds to TRBD1 (6 bases). The V gene's germline CDR1 is SGHRS and CDR2 YFSETQ. V lost 4 bases and J lost 4, with 15 bases in between. The CDR3 has 15 amino acids. Here the CDR3 DNA reads TGCGCCAGCAGCACTAACAGGGAAGGATACAATGAGCAGTTCTTC. Protein product: CASSTNREGYNEQFF.

This rearrangement joins TRBV7-9 to TRBJ2-1, with 9 bases that match TRBD2. V lost 3 bases and J lost 9; bases outside the gene matches: 9. The germline V gene encodes CDR1 SEHNR and CDR2 FQNEAQ (reference sequence). CDR3 length: 15 residues. CDR3 amino acids: CASSLGAGGPGEQFF. The CDR3 DNA follows: TGTGCCAGCAGCTTGGGGGCGGGAGGGCCCGGTGAGCAGTTCTTC.

This clonotype turned up a few times. V usage is TRBV20-1 and J usage is TRBJ2-7, with TRBD2 matching over 9 bases. This CDR3 is built from 19 residues. The V gene's germline CDR1 is DFQATT and CDR2 SNEGSKA (reference sequence). The V and J ends lost 1 base and 4 bases, in that order; junction bases with no gene match: 20. CDR3 DNA: TGCAGTGCTAGAGTTCTTAGGGAGCGGGAGGACTCCTTTAGGTACGAGCAGTACTTC. Translation gives CSARVLREREDSFRYEQYF.

This clonotype appeared a few times. The rearrangement links TRBV2 to TRBJ2-2, with D maybe TRBD1 (6 bases). From germline, CDR1 is SNHLY and CDR2 FYNNEI. This CDR3 region has 14 residues. Trimming cost V 5 bases and J 2 bases, with 9 bases left between them. The CDR3, as DNA: TGTGCCAGCAGTTGGACAGTTAACACCGGGGAGCTGTTTTTT. This translates into CASSWTVNTGELFF.

This chain joins TRBV5-1 and TRBJ2-3, with TRBD2 matching 8 bases. This CDR3 spans 15 amino acids. Looked up from germline, CDR1 is SGHRS and CDR2 is YFSETQ. The V and J ends lost 6 bases and 3 bases, in that order; junction bases with no gene match: 9. The CDR3 nucleotides are TGCGCCAGCACCCGGGGTAGCGGGGTGACAGATACGCAGTATTTT. As protein: CASTRGSGVTDTQYF.

The chain links TRBV29-1 to TRBJ2-2; a possible D gene is TRBD1 (6 bases). CDR1 SQVTM and CDR2 ANQGSEA come from the germline V gene. V was clipped by 6 bases and J by 2 bases, with 13 bases between them. The CDR3 consists of 14 residues. This CDR3 reads CSVSLGANTGELFF. CDR3 DNA: TGCAGCGTGAGTCTGGGGGCAAACACCGGGGAGCTGTTTTTT.

V is TRBV12-3 or TRBV12-4 and J is TRBJ2-3, with TRBD2 matching over 7 bases. CDR3 length: 15 residues. V shed 3 bases, J shed 1 base, and the junction held 4 bases outside the gene matches. The DNA of the CDR3 is TGTGCCAGCAGTTTCGCGGGGAGGGGCACAGATACGCAGTATTTT. Translating gives CASSFAGRGTDTQYF.

This chain links TRBV5-1 with TRBJ1-1, with 11 bases fitting TRBD1. The CDR3 has 18 residues. The V gene's germline CDR1 is SGHRS and CDR2 YFSETQ. Trimming took 2 bases from V and 0 from J; bases not matched to a gene: 9. DNA of the CDR3: TGCGCCAGCAGCTTTCCCGGCCCGGGACAGGGGGTGAACACTGAAGCTTTCTTT. This encodes CASSFPGPGQGVNTEAFF.

The chain has TRBV13 and TRBJ2-7, with D unresolved. The V gene lost 5 bases and the J gene lost 0 bases, with 11 bases spanning the gap. This CDR3 has 14 amino acids. Germline CDR1 is PRHDT and CDR2 is FYEKMQ (reference sequence). The CDR3 bases are TGTGCCAGCAGCCCCGACAAGTCCTCCTACGAGCAGTACTTC. It translates to CASSPDKSSYEQYF.

The table lists this clonotype with a few counts. This chain joins TRBV7-9 and TRBJ2-3, with D perhaps matching TRBD1 (6 bases). The CDR3 runs to 15 residues. Trimming shortened V by 1 base and J by 2 bases, and 10 bases separated the two germline ends. Germline V gene lookup returns CDR1 SEHNR and CDR2 FQNEAQ (reference sequence). CDR3 sequence reads: CASSLVQGNTDTQYF. CDR3 in DNA: TGTGCCAGCAGCTTAGTCCAGGGGAACACAGATACGCAGTATTTT.

This clonotype was observed a handful of times. This chain links TRBV4-2 with TRBJ1-1, with D perhaps matching TRBD1 (6 bases). The CDR3 loop spans 16 amino acids. CDR1 and CDR2 from the germline V gene are LGHNA and YNFKEQ. V lost 1 base and J 6 bases, leaving 18 bases between the germline ends. In nucleotides, the CDR3 is TGTGCCAGCAGCCAAGCACCGGGGGCCACAGATGCTGAAGCTTTCTTT. Protein product: CASSQAPGATDAEAFF.

V usage is TRBV25-1 and J usage is TRBJ2-7; D call uncertain. Per the germline V gene, CDR1 is MGHDK and CDR2 is SYGVNS. The V end lost 10 bases, the J end lost 3 bases, and 13 bases lay between the germline ends. The CDR3 is made up of 12 amino acids. The CDR3 DNA follows: TGTGCCACCCTACACGGAAACTACGAGCAGTACTTC. This translates into CATLHGNYEQYF.

J is TRBJ1-1 and V is TRBV20-1; no reliable D call. There are 12 residues in the CDR3. Trimming took 6 bases from V and 8 from J, leaving 16 bases between them. Germline V gene lookup returns CDR1 DFQATT and CDR2 SNEGSKA (reference sequence). As DNA, the CDR3 is TGCAGTGCCCAGGCTTTGGCGGTCGAAGCTTTCTTT. Translated: CSAQALAVEAFF.

The V call is TRBV14, the J call TRBJ1-1; D is possibly TRBD1 (5 bases). The CDR3 has 17 residues. Between the trimmed V and J ends, which lost 0 bases and 4 bases, there was a span of 18 bases. CDR1 is SGHDN, CDR2 FVKESK, per germline. As DNA, the CDR3 is TGTGCCAGCAGCCAAGATGGAGTCGGACTTGGGGGCACTGAAGCTTTCTTT. Protein sequence: CASSQDGVGLGGTEAFF.

This clonotype was picked up a small number of times. This chain joins TRBV5-1 and TRBJ1-1, with a weak D call TRBD1 (5 bases). CDR1 and CDR2 from the germline V gene are SGHRS and YFSETQ. The CDR3 runs to 17 residues. V was shortened by 4 bases and J by 0 bases, with 19 bases between the two germline ends. The CDR3 DNA is TGCGCCAGCAGCCGTATCTCCTTGACAGCTATGAACACTGAAGCTTTCTTT. Protein product: CASSRISLTAMNTEAFF.

This clonotype came up a few times. V and J are TRBV7-9 and TRBJ2-2; TRBD2 agrees at 8 bases. In germline, CDR1 is SEHNR, CDR2 FQNEAQ (reference sequence). CDR3 length: 18 amino acids. V was pared by 2 bases and J by 5 bases, with 13 bases of the junction left unmatched. The CDR3, as DNA: TGTGCCAGCAGCTTAATCCCTGGGACTAGGCGCCCAACCGGGGAGCTGTTTTTT. Translation gives CASSLIPGTRRPTGELFF.

The rearrangement links TRBV4-3 to TRBJ2-5; D is perhaps TRBD1 or TRBD2 (6 bases each). Germline CDR1 reads LGHNA; CDR2 reads YSLEER. V was shortened by 1 base and J by 0 bases, with 12 bases between the two germline ends. The CDR3 runs to 16 residues. CDR3 in amino acids: CASSQGYREDQETQYF. The CDR3 DNA reads as TGCGCCAGCAGCCAAGGGTACAGGGAGGACCAAGAGACCCAGTACTTC.

V gene TRBV12-3 or TRBV12-4 combines with J gene TRBJ2-5; TRBD2 aligns across 12 bases. V lost 7 bases to trimming and J lost 4 bases; unmatched junction nucleotides: 10. The CDR3 contains 16 residues. The CDR3 loop reads CASISGLAGSLETQYF. The DNA for the CDR3 is TGTGCCAGCATTTCCGGACTAGCGGGGTCACTAGAGACCCAGTACTTC.

In this sample, this clonotype turned up a few times. The CDR3: CASSLSKGNTEAFF. CDR3 DNA: TGTGCCAGCAGCTTAAGCAAGGGGAACACTGAAGCTTTCTTT. This sequence joins TRBV7-3 and TRBJ1-1; the D is unclear. The CDR3 is 14 amino acids. From germline, CDR1 is SGHTA and CDR2 FQGTGA. Trimming shortened V by 1 base and J by 1 base, and 7 bases separated the two germline ends.

This clonotype was counted ten times or more. This chain joins TRBV4-1 and TRBJ2-6; D may be TRBD1 (6 bases). Germline V gives CDR1 MGHRA, CDR2 YSYEKL. The CDR3 is 20 residues long. Trimming left V 3 bases short and J 0 bases short, with 21 bases between. The CDR3 protein is CASSQGVTGLMISGANVLTF. The CDR3 DNA reads TGCGCCAGCAGCCAGGGGGTGACAGGCCTAATGATCTCTGGGGCCAACGTCCTGACTTTC.

This clonotype was recorded a few times. This rearrangement joins TRBV30 to TRBJ1-1, with unresolved D. CDR1 and CDR2 from the germline V gene are GTSNPN and SVGIG (reference sequence). The CDR3 covers 10 residues. V lost 3 bases and J 4 bases, leaving 3 bases between the germline ends. The CDR3 loop reads CAWSSTEAFF. CDR3 DNA sequence: TGTGCCTGGAGCTCCACTGAAGCTTTCTTT.

This clonotype turned up a few times. This chain connects TRBV12-3 or TRBV12-4 to TRBJ2-7; TRBD1 might be the D (5 bases). This CDR3 region has 13 residues. V lost 10 bases to trimming and J lost 1 base, with 14 bases between them. Here the CDR3 reads CATRQSESYEQYF. Written as DNA, the CDR3 is TGTGCCACCAGACAGAGCGAGTCCTACGAGCAGTACTTC.